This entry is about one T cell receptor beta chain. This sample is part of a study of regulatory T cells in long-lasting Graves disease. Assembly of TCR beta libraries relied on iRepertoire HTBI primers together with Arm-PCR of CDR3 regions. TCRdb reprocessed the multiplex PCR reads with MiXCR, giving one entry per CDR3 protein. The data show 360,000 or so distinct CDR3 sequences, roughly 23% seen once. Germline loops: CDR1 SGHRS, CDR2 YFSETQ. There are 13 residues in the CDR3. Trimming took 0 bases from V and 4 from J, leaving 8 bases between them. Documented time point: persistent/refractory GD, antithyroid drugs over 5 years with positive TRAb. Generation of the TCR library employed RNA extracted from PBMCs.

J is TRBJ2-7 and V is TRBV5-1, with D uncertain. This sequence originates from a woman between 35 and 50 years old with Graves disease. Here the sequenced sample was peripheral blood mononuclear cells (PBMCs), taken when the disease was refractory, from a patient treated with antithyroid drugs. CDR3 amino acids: CASSLDAYYEQYF. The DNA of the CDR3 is TGCGCCAGCAGCTTGGACGCCTATTACGAGCAGTACTTC.